These 30 T cell receptor beta chains were sequenced from one sample in a study of blood T cells in healthy people across ages. Together with a sample-barcoded 5' primer, a J-beta primer mix was included in a second PCR lasting about 7 to 11 cycles. TCRdb redid the calling of the 5' RACE reads with MiXCR, one entry per CDR3 protein. The sample lists approximately 900,000 distinct CDR3 sequences; 25% to 30% were seen once. These data were also filed under a second study, of T cells of mothers and their children.

Sequencing was carried out using blood. The receptors were gathered from a woman aged 35 to 49 in good health.

The sample holds a few counts of this clonotype. This CDR3 reads CASRMGTASTDTQYF. CDR3 coding DNA: TGTGCCAGCAGAATGGGGACAGCCAGCACAGATACGCAGTATTTT. This sequence joins TRBV7-9 and TRBJ2-3; TRBD1 matches 7 bases. V trimming: 6 bases; J trimming: 0 bases; junction bases outside the gene matches: 6. The germline CDR1 and CDR2 sequences are SEHNR and FQNEAQ (reference sequence). CDR3 length: 15 residues.

This clonotype has only a few counts. This may arise from a read error, as a much more abundant clone is one base away. The genes are TRBV7-9 and TRBJ2-5; D is unresolved. CDR3 size: 12 residues. Germline V gives CDR1 SEHNR, CDR2 FQNEAQ (reference sequence). Here the CDR3 reads CTSSANEETQYF. The CDR3 DNA sequence: TGTACCAGCAGCGCCAACGAAGAGACCCAGTACTTC.

The V call is TRBV7-9, the J call TRBJ2-3; no firm D call. The CDR3 loop spans 16 amino acids. Germline lookup yields CDR1 SEHNR and CDR2 FQNEAQ (reference sequence). The V gene lost 3 bases and the J gene lost 0 bases, with 13 bases spanning the gap. The CDR3 coding sequence is TGTGCCAGCAGCTTGGATAAGGGTGCTAGCACAGATACGCAGTATTTT. Its protein product is CASSLDKGASTDTQYF.

About this clonotype: A much more abundant neighbour one base away suggests this may be a read error. Lacking the conserved final phenylalanine or tryptophan, this CDR3 likely reflects a read error. The chain joins TRBV29-1 to TRBJ2-1, with a tentative D call TRBD2 (6 bases). Germline CDR1 is SQVTM and CDR2 is ANQGSEA. This CDR3 is built from 12 residues. The CDR3 spells CTGGGAHNEQFS. The CDR3 region has the DNA TGCACCGGCGGAGGGGCTCACAATGAGCAGTTCTCC.

This clonotype has ten or more counts. V is TRBV7-2 and J is TRBJ2-1; no clear D. V lost 4 bases to trimming and J lost 7 bases, with 8 bases between them. CDR1 is SGHTA and CDR2 is FQGNSA in the germline V gene. There are 12 residues in the CDR3. DNA for the CDR3: TGTGCCAGCAGCTATGGGTCAAATGAGCAGTTCTTC. Translated, it gives CASSYGSNEQFF.

The gene calls are TRBV30 and TRBJ1-2; TRBD1 might be the D (5 bases). Trimming shortened V by 8 bases and J by 7 bases, and 17 bases separated the two germline ends. This CDR3 comprises 12 residues. The germline V gene encodes CDR1 GTSNPN and CDR2 SVGIG (reference sequence). The CDR3 sequence is CARRVGVSGYTF. CDR3 nucleotide sequence: TGTGCCCGAAGGGTGGGGGTTTCTGGCTACACCTTC. The full variable domain, rest sourced from reference TRBV30 and TRBJ1-2, is SQTIHQWPATLVQPVGSPLSLECTVEGTSNPNLYWYRQAAGRGLQLLFYSVGIGQISSEVPQNLSASRPQDRQFILSSKKLLLSDSGFYLCARRVGVSGYTFGSGTRLTVV.

This clonotype was recorded at least ten times. This chain uses TRBV28 with TRBJ2-1; 9 bases agree with TRBD1. Germline trimming cut 4 bases from V and 6 bases from J; bases unmatched to any gene: 4. Germline V gene sequence: CDR1 MDHEN, CDR2 SYDVKM. This CDR3 region has 14 residues. CDR3 bases: TGTGCCAGCAGTTCGGGACAGGGTCCCAATGAGCAGTTCTTC. Translating gives CASSSGQGPNEQFF. The full variable domain, completed using reference TRBV28 and TRBJ2-1, is DVKVTQSSRYLVKRTGEKVFLECVQDMDHENMFWYRQDPGLGLRLIYFSYDVKMKEKGDIPEGYSVSREKKERFSLILESASTNQTSMYLCASSSGQGPNEQFFGPGTRLTVL.

This clonotype has a count of ten or more. This sequence joins TRBV6-5 and TRBJ2-5; 8 nucleotides match TRBD2. J was trimmed by 10 bases and V by 5 bases; bases with no gene match: 9. The CDR3 loop spans 13 amino acids. Germline V gene lookup returns CDR1 MNHEY and CDR2 SVGAGI. The CDR3 sequence: CASSPPGGAHQYF. The CDR3 DNA is TGTGCCAGCAGTCCACCCGGGGGGGCACACCAGTACTTC.

A few counts support this clonotype. The chain links TRBV20-1 to TRBJ1-2, with 11 bases aligning to TRBD1. Trimming removed 6 bases from V and 3 bases from J; junction bases left unmatched: 9. Germline lookup yields CDR1 DFQATT and CDR2 SNEGSKA (reference sequence). The CDR3 runs to 15 residues. CDR3 region: CSASPGTGGDYGYTF. In DNA, the CDR3 is TGCAGTGCCAGTCCCGGGACAGGGGGAGACTATGGCTACACCTTC.

With respect to this clonotype: This may be a read error, as it is one base from a much larger clone. The chain uses TRBV12-3 or TRBV12-4 and TRBJ2-1, with 11 bases fitting TRBD2. V lost 4 bases to trimming and J lost 10 bases; unmatched junction nucleotides: 15. The length of the CDR3 is 17 residues. The CDR3 reads CASSSPSGGPSSYEQFF. In DNA form, the CDR3 reads TGTGCCAGCAGTTCACCTAGCGGGGGGCCGAGCTCCTACGAGCAGTTCTTC.

About this clonotype itself: A clone one base away is much larger, so this may be a read error. V usage is TRBV27 and J usage is TRBJ2-1; 7 bases match TRBD1. The germline V gene encodes CDR1 MNHEY and CDR2 SMNVEV (reference sequence). The CDR3 sequence is 13 residues long. The V gene end was trimmed by 5 bases and the J gene end by 8 bases; junction bases not matched to a gene: 6. CDR3 bases: TGTGCCAGCAGTGTACAGGGGACGGATGAGCAGTTCTTC. This encodes CASSVQGTDEQFF.

The rearrangement links TRBV5-1 to TRBJ2-5; D gene ambiguous. The V end was cut by 7 bases, the J end by 0 bases, with 16 bases between. This CDR3 comprises 15 residues. Germline values: CDR1 SGHRS, CDR2 YFSETQ. The CDR3 region is CASRRSMGYQETQYF. The CDR3 DNA reads as TGCGCCAGCCGCCGGTCAATGGGGTACCAAGAGACCCAGTACTTC.

Many counts were recorded for this clonotype. CDR3 in DNA: TGTGCCAGCAGTTACAGGGTCTCTGGGGCCAACGTCCTGACTTTC. Translated: CASSYRVSGANVLTF. The V and J genes are TRBV12-3 or TRBV12-4 and TRBJ2-6; maybe TRBD1 (6 bases). Trimming stripped 4 bases from V and 0 bases from J, with 7 bases between. The CDR3 consists of 15 residues.

The chain links TRBV20-1 to TRBJ2-5, with D perhaps matching TRBD1 or TRBD2 (5 bases each). Trimming left V 8 bases short and J 3 bases short, with 19 bases between. The germline gives CDR1 DFQATT, CDR2 SNEGSKA (reference sequence). This CDR3 contains 14 residues. The CDR3 is CSSRYRDAKETQYF. The CDR3 DNA reads as TGCAGTTCGAGGTACCGGGACGCAAAAGAGACCCAGTACTTC.

This clonotype was seen a few times. The chain uses TRBV7-2 and TRBJ1-6; D gene unclear. Germline loops: CDR1 SGHTA, CDR2 FQGNSA. This CDR3 contains 18 residues. The V and J ends lost 5 bases and 0 bases respectively, with 17 bases between them. Here the CDR3 reads CASSRSGTESSYNSPLHF. CDR3 sequence (DNA): TGTGCCAGCAGCCGCTCGGGCACCGAGAGCTCCTATAATTCACCCCTCCACTTT.

This chain joins TRBV7-9 and TRBJ1-5; a possible D gene is TRBD1 (5 bases). V lost 0 bases to trimming and J lost 4 bases, with 10 bases between them. The germline V gene has CDR1 SEHNR and CDR2 FQNEAQ (reference sequence). The CDR3 covers 15 residues. The CDR3 loop reads CASSLAYDSNQPQHF. In nucleotides, the CDR3 is TGTGCCAGCAGCTTAGCTTATGACAGTAATCAGCCCCAGCATTTT.

This clonotype was detected a few times. V and J are TRBV15 and TRBJ2-3; the D gene is possibly TRBD2 (7 bases). The germline gives CDR1 LNHNV, CDR2 YYDKDF (reference sequence). The CDR3 length is 17 residues. V was trimmed by 4 bases and J by 4 bases, leaving 21 bases between them. CDR3 DNA sequence: TGTGCCACCAGCACCTCCGCGGGGGCCCCTAGGGCAGATACGCAGTATTTT. Translation gives CATSTSAGAPRADTQYF.

This clonotype occurred a few times. This chain links TRBV7-9 with TRBJ2-7; no firm D call. The CDR3 covers 15 residues. Germline V gives CDR1 SEHNR, CDR2 FQNEAQ (reference sequence). V was pared by 0 bases and J by 1 base, with 10 bases between. The DNA of the CDR3 is TGTGCCAGCAGCTTAGCCATTAGGCCGTCCTACGAGCAGTACTTC. Encoded protein: CASSLAIRPSYEQYF.

This rearrangement joins TRBV7-9 to TRBJ1-6; 10 nucleotides agree with TRBD1. V lost 4 bases and J lost 14; bases outside the gene matches: 5. Germline V gene data show CDR1 as SEHNR and CDR2 as FQNEAQ (reference sequence). CDR3 length equals 13 residues. CDR3 region: CASSSGQGGSLHF. CDR3 DNA sequence: TGTGCCAGCAGCTCCGGACAGGGGGGCTCCCTCCACTTT.

Comment on this clonotype: At one end the junction does not follow the germline gene, possibly because of a read error. V usage is TRBV3-1 and J usage is TRBJ2-6, with D perhaps TRBD1 (6 bases). This CDR3 has 13 amino acids. Per the germline V gene, CDR1 is LGHDT and CDR2 is YNNKEL (reference sequence). CDR3 loop: CASQDSGANVLAF. The CDR3 bases are TGTGCCAGCCAGGACTCAGGGGCCAACGTCCTGGCTTTC.

This clonotype has only a few counts. The chain carries TRBV28 and TRBJ1-1; D not resolved. V shed 1 base and J shed 3 bases, with 9 bases lying between them. The germline V gene has CDR1 MDHEN and CDR2 SYDVKM. CDR3 length: 14 amino acids. CDR3 DNA sequence: TGTGCCAGCAGTTTATCTCGCGGGGACACTGAAGCTTTCTTT. It encodes CASSLSRGDTEAFF.

This clonotype was recorded many times. The chain links TRBV6-2 or TRBV6-3 to TRBJ2-3; no clear D. The length of the CDR3 is 13 residues. CDR1 and CDR2 (germline): MNHEY, SVGEGT. Trimming took off 2 bases at V and 0 bases at J, with 3 bases between the two ends. The CDR3 bases are TGTGCCAGCAGTTACCAGAGCACAGATACGCAGTATTTT. Translating gives CASSYQSTDTQYF.

The chain combines TRBV18 with TRBJ1-2; D perhaps matches TRBD1 (5 bases). This CDR3 region has 13 residues. Germline CDR1 reads KGHSH; CDR2 reads LQKENI. Trimming removed 8 bases at V and 7 bases at J, with 17 bases between. The CDR3 loop reads CASTPGLGPGYTF. Here the CDR3 DNA reads TGTGCCAGCACTCCGGGACTGGGGCCTGGCTACACCTTC.

This clonotype showed up many times. The V and J genes are TRBV4-2 and TRBJ2-5; D unclear. The CDR3 is 14 amino acids. CDR1 is LGHNA and CDR2 is YNFKEQ in the germline V gene. The ends were cut back, 0 bases at V and 5 bases at J, with 10 bases in the middle. The CDR3 spells CASSQDLGRETQYF. The CDR3 nucleotides are TGTGCCAGCAGCCAAGATTTGGGTCGGGAGACCCAGTACTTC.

The chain combines TRBV5-1 with TRBJ1-1; TRBD1 aligns across 8 bases. The CDR3 extends over 15 amino acids. The V segment lost 4 bases and the J segment 1 base; nucleotides outside the gene matches: 6. Looked up from germline, CDR1 is SGHRS and CDR2 is YFSETQ. In DNA, the CDR3 is TGCGCCAGCAGCCTCGGACAGGGTCAGAACACTGAAGCTTTCTTT. It translates to CASSLGQGQNTEAFF.

This clonotype was seen just once. This sequence joins TRBV27 and TRBJ2-2; no clear D gene. The CDR3 has 15 amino acids. V shed 3 bases and J shed 4 bases, with 12 bases lying between them. Per germline, CDR1 MNHEY and CDR2 SMNVEV (reference sequence). Here the CDR3 reads CASSLDRRPTGELFF. Here the CDR3 DNA reads TGTGCCAGCAGTTTGGACCGACGTCCCACCGGGGAGCTGTTTTTT.

The CDR3 DNA is TGTGCCAGCAGTATAGGGGCGGGGGGGCACAGTGAGCAGTTCTTC. Amino acids: CASSIGAGGHSEQFF. This chain connects TRBV7-2 to TRBJ2-1; TRBD2 aligns across 9 bases. Germline CDR1 reads SGHTA; CDR2 reads FQGNSA. J gave up 9 bases and V 6 bases, and 12 bases lay outside the gene matches. The CDR3 extends over 15 amino acids. Combining the CDR3 with reference TRBV7-2 and TRBJ2-1 gives the whole variable domain GAGVSQSPSNKVTEKGKDVELRCDPISGHTALYWYRQSLGQGLEFLIYFQGNSAPDKSGLPSDRFSAERTGGSVSTLTIQRTQQEDSAVYLCASSIGAGGHSEQFFGPGTRLTVL.

About this clonotype itself: A much larger clone differs by one base, so this may be a read error. The V and J genes are TRBV5-5 and TRBJ2-7, with D maybe TRBD2 (6 bases). The CDR3 runs 14 residues. The V gene's germline CDR1 is SGHKS and CDR2 YYEKEE (reference sequence). Trimming removed 1 base from V and 2 bases from J, with 10 bases in between. CDR3 coding DNA: TGTGCCAGCAGCTTGCTCGGGAGCCCCTACGAGCAGTACTTC. Protein: CASSLLGSPYEQYF.

This clonotype was observed at least ten times. This may arise from a read error, as a much more abundant clone is one base away. This chain links TRBV5-1 with TRBJ1-4, with D unresolved. CDR3 size: 13 residues. Germline values: CDR1 SGHRS, CDR2 YFSETQ. CDR3 protein: CASSFTTNEKRFF. CDR3 nucleotide sequence: TGCGCCAGCAGCTTCACAACTAATGAAAAACGGTTTTTT.

This clonotype was observed a few times. With a much larger clone just one base away, this may be a read error. The CDR3, as DNA: TGTGCCAGCAGTCGCGGTATGGGCTATGGCCACACCTTC. As protein: CASSRGMGYGHTF. The chain is built from TRBV7-9 and TRBJ1-2; no definite D call. This CDR3 has 13 residues. Germline CDR1 SEHNR, CDR2 FQNEAQ (reference sequence).